The rows below give T cell receptor beta chains drawn from one sample of a study of blood T cells in healthy people across ages. TCRdb fed the 5' RACE reads into MiXCR, producing one record per CDR3 protein. The table lists 1,300,000 or so distinct CDR3 sequences, 55% to 75% of them singletons. Sequencing input: blood. These receptors all come from a man between 18 and 35 years old in good health. Each CDR3 is given with its conserved first and last residue. The D gene is left open where the match is weak. Where a row states a size, it is once, few, many or the class of an expanded clone; other rows omit it.

CDR3 protein: CSARSLRRGRPGGYTF
CDR3 DNA: TGCAGTGCTAGATCCCTCCGCAGGGGGCGTCCGGGTGGCTACACCTTC
J gene: TRBJ1-2
V gene: TRBV20-1
D gene: TRBD1
clone size: -

CDR3 protein: CASSQAPRHYGYTF
CDR3 DNA: TGTGCCAGCAGCCAGGCACCCCGGCACTATGGCTACACCTTC
J gene: TRBJ1-2
V gene: TRBV3-1
D gene: -
clone size: -

CDR3 protein: CSVAPRQGTTYEQYF
CDR3 DNA: TGCAGCGTTGCTCCGCGGCAGGGTACTACCTACGAGCAGTACTTC
J gene: TRBJ2-7
V gene: TRBV29-1
D gene: -
clone size: -

CDR3 protein: CAGRNVGQPGTEAFF
CDR3 DNA: TGTGCCGGTCGGAACGTGGGACAGCCGGGCACTGAAGCTTTCTTT
J gene: TRBJ1-1
V gene: TRBV7-2
D gene: TRBD1
clone size: -

CDR3 protein: CASSLTGPNIQYF
CDR3 DNA: TGTGCCAGCAGCTTAACAGGGCCAAACATTCAGTACTTC
J gene: TRBJ2-4
V gene: TRBV11-2
D gene: -
clone size: -

CDR3 protein: CASSKSTSGYTTDTQYF
CDR3 DNA: TGTGCCAGCAGCAAATCAACTAGCGGTTATACCACAGATACGCAGTATTTT
J gene: TRBJ2-3
V gene: TRBV21-1
D gene: -
clone size: -

CDR3 protein: CSARDRVSGGETQYF
CDR3 DNA: TGCAGTGCTAGAGATCGGGTCTCCGGGGGAGAGACCCAGTACTTC
J gene: TRBJ2-5
V gene: TRBV20-1
D gene: -
clone size: few

CDR3 protein: CASSTSVTDTQYF
CDR3 DNA: TGTGCCAGCAGCACTAGCGTCACAGATACGCAGTATTTT
J gene: TRBJ2-3
V gene: TRBV2
D gene: TRBD2
clone size: -

CDR3 protein: CASRLNHWNTEAFF
CDR3 DNA: TGTGCCAGCAGATTGAACCATTGGAACACTGAAGCTTTCTTT
J gene: TRBJ1-1
V gene: TRBV27
D gene: -
clone size: -

CDR3 protein: CASSFRGARTSRLDTQYF
CDR3 DNA: TGTGCCAGCAGCTTCCGGGGGGCCCGGACTAGCAGACTAGATACGCAGTATTTT
J gene: TRBJ2-3
V gene: TRBV7-2
D gene: TRBD2
clone size: once

CDR3 protein: CASTYGQGIETQYF
CDR3 DNA: TGTGCCAGCACCTATGGGCAGGGGATAGAGACCCAGTACTTC
J gene: TRBJ2-5
V gene: TRBV6-5
D gene: -
clone size: -

CDR3 protein: CASSPYRGQGDTQYF
CDR3 DNA: TGCGCCAGCAGCCCGTACAGGGGGCAAGGAGATACGCAGTATTTT
J gene: TRBJ2-3
V gene: TRBV4-1
D gene: TRBD1
clone size: few

CDR3 protein: CSAVYVGTGAYGYTF
CDR3 DNA: TGCAGTGCAGTGTACGTAGGGACAGGGGCTTATGGCTACACCTTC
J gene: TRBJ1-2
V gene: TRBV20-1
D gene: TRBD1
clone size: many

CDR3 protein: CASSQEGREKETQYF
CDR3 DNA: TGCGCCAGCAGCCAAGAAGGCAGGGAAAAAGAGACCCAGTACTTC
J gene: TRBJ2-5
V gene: TRBV4-1
D gene: -
clone size: -

CDR3 protein: CASSQGMTGEKFF
CDR3 DNA: TGCGCCAGCAGCCAAGGGATGACCGGAGAGAAGTTCTTC
J gene: TRBJ2-1
V gene: TRBV4-3
D gene: -
clone size: -

CDR3 protein: CSAPWGLAASRETQYF
CDR3 DNA: TGCAGTGCTCCCTGGGGGCTAGCGGCCTCCCGGGAGACCCAGTACTTC
J gene: TRBJ2-5
V gene: TRBV20-1
D gene: -
clone size: -

CDR3 protein: CASSRGAGTTPYEQYF
CDR3 DNA: TGTGCCAGCAGCCGAGGGGCGGGGACTACACCCTACGAGCAGTACTTC
J gene: TRBJ2-7
V gene: TRBV7-9
D gene: TRBD2
clone size: -

CDR3 protein: CASKKRGPRTDTQYF
CDR3 DNA: TGTGCCAGTAAAAAGCGGGGGCCGAGGACAGATACGCAGTATTTT
J gene: TRBJ2-3
V gene: TRBV6-2/TRBV6-3
D gene: TRBD2
clone size: -

CDR3 protein: CSAGPLARSYNEQFF
CDR3 DNA: TGCAGTGCCGGACCACTAGCGAGATCCTACAATGAGCAGTTCTTC
J gene: TRBJ2-1
V gene: TRBV20-1
D gene: TRBD2
clone size: -

CDR3 protein: CASRPRQGVNTEAFF
CDR3 DNA: TGTGCCAGCAGACCACGACAGGGGGTGAACACTGAAGCTTTCTTT
J gene: TRBJ1-1
V gene: TRBV11-2
D gene: TRBD1
clone size: -

CDR3 protein: CASSQETGGFDQPQHF
CDR3 DNA: TGCGCCAGCAGCCAAGAGACAGGGGGGTTCGATCAGCCCCAGCATTTT
J gene: TRBJ1-5
V gene: TRBV4-3
D gene: TRBD1
clone size: -

CDR3 protein: CASSLSGSGNYNEQFF
CDR3 DNA: TGTGCCAGCAGCCTCTCCGGTAGCGGGAACTACAATGAGCAGTTCTTC
J gene: TRBJ2-1
V gene: TRBV7-2
D gene: TRBD2
clone size: once

CDR3 protein: CASTQRQRTGTGGDTDTQYF
CDR3 DNA: TGTGCCAGCACCCAACGACAACGGACCGGGACAGGGGGCGACACAGATACGCAGTATTTT
J gene: TRBJ2-3
V gene: TRBV6-1
D gene: TRBD1
clone size: -

CDR3 protein: CASSLGSLDSGWLETQYF
CDR3 DNA: TGTGCCAGCAGCTTAGGTTCATTGGACTCCGGGTGGTTAGAGACCCAGTACTTC
J gene: TRBJ2-5
V gene: TRBV7-2
D gene: -
clone size: -

CDR3 protein: CASSQETGTGNVREQYF
CDR3 DNA: TGCGCCAGCAGCCAAGAGACCGGGACAGGGAATGTTCGCGAGCAGTACTTC
J gene: TRBJ2-7
V gene: TRBV4-1
D gene: TRBD1
clone size: few

CDR3 protein: CASSQKSKGLTAEAFF
CDR3 DNA: TGCGCCAGCAGCCAAAAGAGCAAAGGGCTTACCGCTGAAGCTTTCTTT
J gene: TRBJ1-1
V gene: TRBV4-1
D gene: -
clone size: once

CDR3 protein: CASSGGVGYEQYF
CDR3 DNA: TGTGCCAGCAGCGGAGGGGTGGGCTACGAGCAGTACTTC
J gene: TRBJ2-7
V gene: TRBV9
D gene: -
clone size: -

CDR3 protein: CASSQGEGAGYNEQFF
CDR3 DNA: TGCGCCAGCAGCCAAGGGGAGGGAGCGGGATACAATGAGCAGTTCTTC
J gene: TRBJ2-1
V gene: TRBV4-1
D gene: TRBD2
clone size: -

CDR3 protein: CASSPTQRSSYNEQFF
CDR3 DNA: TGTGCCAGCAGTCCCACTCAGCGGAGCTCCTACAATGAGCAGTTCTTC
J gene: TRBJ2-1
V gene: TRBV28
D gene: -
clone size: -

CDR3 protein: CASSHLFGRGSYNEQFF
CDR3 DNA: TGCGCCAGCAGCCACCTATTCGGGCGGGGGTCCTACAATGAGCAGTTCTTC
J gene: TRBJ2-1
V gene: TRBV4-1
D gene: TRBD2
clone size: few

CDR3 protein: CASSGYGGYTF
CDR3 DNA: TGTGCCAGCAGTGGCTACGGTGGCTACACCTTC
J gene: TRBJ1-2
V gene: TRBV25-1
D gene: -
clone size: -

CDR3 protein: CASSITGYRTYNSPLHF
CDR3 DNA: TGCGCCAGCAGCATAACAGGGTATCGGACCTATAATTCACCCCTCCACTTT
J gene: TRBJ1-6
V gene: TRBV5-1
D gene: -
clone size: -

CDR3 protein: CSAPGRRGNYNEQFF
CDR3 DNA: TGCAGTGCCCCAGGAAGGCGGGGGAACTACAATGAGCAGTTCTTC
J gene: TRBJ2-1
V gene: TRBV20-1
D gene: TRBD2
clone size: few